These 12 T cell receptor beta chains share one sample of origin, sequenced in a study of control samples from healthy donors and cancer patients. Libraries were prepared by immunoSEQ multiplex PCR; TCRdb keeps only in-frame clonotypes and omits some of them. The profile shows around 170,000 clones, approximately 92% of them singletons. The sample was blood. These TCRs come from a man aged 25-45 years in good health.

This clone has only a few counts. V usage is TRBV11-2 and J usage is TRBJ2-1; D gene unclear. The germline CDR1 and CDR2 sequences are SGHAT and FQNNGV. V lost 7 bases to trimming and J lost 2 bases, with 15 bases between them. CDR3 length equals 15 residues. The CDR3, as DNA: TGTGCCAGCACCCCACCCCTCCTGGCCTACAATGAGCAGTTCTTC. Its protein is CASTPPLLAYNEQFF.

This rearrangement joins TRBV6-4 to TRBJ2-2, with 9 bases that match TRBD2. This CDR3 has 16 residues. The germline V gene encodes CDR1 MRHNA and CDR2 SNTAGT. V dropped 3 bases and J dropped 0; count of bases not matched to a gene: 2. This chain's CDR3 is CASSEIAGANTGELFF. In DNA form, the CDR3 reads TGTGCCAGCAGTGAGATAGCGGGGGCGAACACCGGGGAGCTGTTTTTT.

The chain couples TRBV28 to TRBJ1-1; TRBD1 might be the D (6 bases). V lost 8 bases and J 0 bases, leaving 10 bases between the germline ends. The CDR3 is 13 residues long. The germline CDR1 and CDR2 sequences are MDHEN and SYDVKM. CDR3 coding DNA: TGTGCCAGCCAGGACAGTCTGAACACTGAAGCTTTCTTT. Its translation: CASQDSLNTEAFF.

This clone has a handful of counts. The chain employs TRBV28 and TRBJ1-5, with D possibly TRBD1 on 5 matching bases. This CDR3 comprises 15 residues. In germline, CDR1 is MDHEN, CDR2 SYDVKM. Trimming took off 7 bases at V and 5 bases at J, with 18 bases between the two ends. The CDR3 loop reads CASTPGRGTDQPQHF. CDR3 sequence (DNA): TGTGCCAGCACCCCAGGGAGGGGTACCGATCAGCCCCAGCATTTT.

This clone was detected only once. The rearrangement uses TRBV29-1 and TRBJ2-1; TRBD2 agrees at 9 bases. This CDR3 region has 12 residues. With V trimmed by 7 bases and J by 7 bases, 5 bases remained unmatched. Germline-derived CDR1 and CDR2 are SQVTM and ANQGSEA. Written as DNA, the CDR3 is TGCAGCGGCGGGGGGGGACTAAATGAGCAGTTCTTC. The encoded protein is CSGGGGLNEQFF.

On this clone: At one of its ends the junction is not consistent with the germline gene, which may arise from a read error. The chain is built from TRBV27 and TRBJ1-4; D gene ambiguous. The CDR3 contains 12 residues. CDR1 and CDR2 (germline): MNHEY, SMNVEV (reference sequence). The chain's CDR3 is CASSSTWGKLLF. The CDR3 coding sequence is TGTGCCAGCAGTTCGACGTGGGGAAAACTGCTTTTT.

The table lists this clone with a count of one. The chain carries TRBV7-9 and TRBJ1-1, with unresolved D. Between the trimmed V and J ends, which lost 6 bases and 2 bases, there was a span of 10 bases. Germline V gene data show CDR1 as SEHNR and CDR2 as FQNEAQ (reference sequence). The length of the CDR3 is 13 residues. The CDR3 DNA is TGTGCCAGCAGTAGAACAGAAAACACTGAAGCTTTCTTT. Amino acids: CASSRTENTEAFF. The full variable domain, rest sourced from reference TRBV7-9 and TRBJ1-1, is DTGVSQNPRHKITKRGQNVTFRCDPISEHNRLYWYRQTLGQGPEFLTYFQNEAQLEKSRLLSDRFSAERPKGSFSTLEIQRTEQGDSAMYLCASSRTENTEAFFGQGTRLTVV.

The chain combines TRBV5-5 with TRBJ1-2; no clear D. Trimming cost V 1 base and J 4 bases, with 8 bases left between them. This CDR3 region has 13 residues. Germline CDR1 and CDR2: SGHKS and YYEKEE (reference sequence). CDR3 region: CASSLFTGYGYTF. In nucleotides, the CDR3 is TGTGCCAGCAGCTTGTTTACGGGCTATGGCTACACCTTC. Based on the CDR3 plus reference TRBV5-5 and TRBJ1-2, the full variable domain is DAGVTQSPTHLIKTRGQQVTLRCSPISGHKSVSWYQQVLGQGPQFIFQYYEKEERGRGNFPDRFSARQFPNYSSELNVNALLLGDSALYLCASSLFTGYGYTFGSGTRLTVV.

Written as DNA, the CDR3 is TGTGCCAGCGTCTCATTTGGGACTAGCGGGATAGGAGACGAGCAGTACTTC. Amino acids: CASVSFGTSGIGDEQYF. This chain uses TRBV27 with TRBJ2-7, with 13 bases aligning to TRBD2. The CDR3 totals 17 residues. Germline CDR1 reads MNHEY; CDR2 reads SMNVEV (reference sequence). V trimming: 8 bases; J trimming: 5 bases; junction bases outside the gene matches: 15.

The table lists this clone with a count of one. This chain uses TRBV7-3 with TRBJ2-3, with D uncertain. Trimming removed 2 bases from V and 2 bases from J, with 5 bases in between. This CDR3 is 13 amino acids long. Germline V gene sequence: CDR1 SGHTA, CDR2 FQGTGA. CDR3 sequence: CASSLQNTDTQYF. The CDR3 coding sequence is TGTGCCAGCAGCTTACAGAACACAGATACGCAGTATTTT. The full variable domain, completed using reference TRBV7-3 and TRBJ2-3, is GAGVSQTPSNKVTEKGKYVELRCDPISGHTALYWYRQSLGQGPEFLIYFQGTGAADDSGLPNDRFFAVRPEGSVSTLKIQRTERGDSAVYLCASSLQNTDTQYFGPGTRLTVL.

The chain couples TRBV11-2 to TRBJ2-7, with D tentatively TRBD1 (6 bases). V lost 1 base and J lost 3, with 16 bases in between. CDR1 SGHAT and CDR2 FQNNGV come from the germline V gene. The CDR3 has 16 residues. The CDR3 reads CASSLGGQGTFYEQYF. Here the CDR3 DNA reads TGTGCCAGCAGCTTAGGGGGGCAGGGAACCTTCTACGAGCAGTACTTC.

The V call is TRBV3-1 (or the pseudogene TRBV3-2), the J call TRBJ1-2; D is uncertain. CDR3 length equals 14 residues. CDR1 LGHDT and CDR2 YNNKEL come from the germline V gene (reference sequence). The germline V and J ends were trimmed by 4 bases and 3 bases, with 12 bases remaining between them. In DNA form, the CDR3 reads TGTGCCAGCAGCCCAGAACCAGATTACTATGGCTACACCTTC. The encoded protein is CASSPEPDYYGYTF.